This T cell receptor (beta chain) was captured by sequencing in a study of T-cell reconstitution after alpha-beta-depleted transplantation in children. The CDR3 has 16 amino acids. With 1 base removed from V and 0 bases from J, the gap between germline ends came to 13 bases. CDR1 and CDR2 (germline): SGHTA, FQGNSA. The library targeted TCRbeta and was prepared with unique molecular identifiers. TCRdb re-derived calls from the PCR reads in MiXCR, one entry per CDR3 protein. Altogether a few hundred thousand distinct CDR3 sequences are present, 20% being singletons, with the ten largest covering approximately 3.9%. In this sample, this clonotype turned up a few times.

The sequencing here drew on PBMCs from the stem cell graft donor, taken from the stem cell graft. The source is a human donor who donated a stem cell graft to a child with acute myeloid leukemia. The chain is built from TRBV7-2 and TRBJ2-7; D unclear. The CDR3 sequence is CASSLEAKRYSYEQYF. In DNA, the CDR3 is TGTGCCAGCAGCTTAGAGGCGAAGAGGTACTCCTACGAGCAGTACTTC.